The clone carrying this T cell receptor beta chain was seen many times. Its target is not known. Active ophthalmopathy (CAS at least 3, NOSPECS at least 4), lasting under 3 months. Exclusion applied to patients with other autoimmune diseases, uncontrolled infections, pregnancy or lactation. Amplification targeted the TCR beta CDR3 regions, with RNA transcripts as the source material. The authors performed first-round RT-PCR with HTBI primers and then a second-round multiplex PCR. From the multiplex PCR reads, TCRdb called clonotypes with MiXCR, one entry per CDR3 protein. Counted here are 300,000 to 350,000 distinct CDR3 sequences, 17% occurring once; the ten biggest clones make up over 9%. The data were taken from a study of Graves' ophthalmopathy and Graves' hyperthyroidism. Overall study findings and caveats: Most expanded thyroid clonotypes above 0.001 frequency also appeared in blood. This model predicted ophthalmopathy progression (sensitivity approximately 68%, specificity about 72%).

The CDR3 has 11 amino acids. The germline V gene has CDR1 DFQATT and CDR2 SNEGSKA (reference sequence). With 0 bases removed from V and 7 bases from J, the gap between germline ends came to 7 bases. This clonotype was sampled from an adult man with Graves' ophthalmopathy. Source material: peripheral blood. This chain joins TRBV20-1 and TRBJ2-7; D is ambiguous. CDR3 in amino acids: CSARDPWEQYF. The CDR3 DNA sequence: TGCAGTGCTAGAGATCCCTGGGAGCAGTACTTC.